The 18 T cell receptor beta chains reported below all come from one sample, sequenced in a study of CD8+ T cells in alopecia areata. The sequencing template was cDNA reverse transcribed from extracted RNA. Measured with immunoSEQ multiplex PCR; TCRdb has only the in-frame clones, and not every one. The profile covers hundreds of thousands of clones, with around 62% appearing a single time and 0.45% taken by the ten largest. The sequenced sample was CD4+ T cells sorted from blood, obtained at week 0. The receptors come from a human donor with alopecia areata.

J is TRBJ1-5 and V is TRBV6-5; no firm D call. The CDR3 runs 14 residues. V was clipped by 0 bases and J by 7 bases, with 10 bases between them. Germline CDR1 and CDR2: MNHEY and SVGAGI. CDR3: CASSYSLGRQPQHF. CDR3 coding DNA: TGTGCCAGCAGTTACTCTCTGGGCCGGCAGCCCCAGCATTTT.

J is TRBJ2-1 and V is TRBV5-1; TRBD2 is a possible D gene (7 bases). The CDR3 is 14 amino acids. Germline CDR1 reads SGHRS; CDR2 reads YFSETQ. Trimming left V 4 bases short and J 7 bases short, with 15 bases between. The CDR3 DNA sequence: TGCGCCAGCAGCCGGGGGGCCGTGGGGAATGAGCAGTTCTTC. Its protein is CASSRGAVGNEQFF.

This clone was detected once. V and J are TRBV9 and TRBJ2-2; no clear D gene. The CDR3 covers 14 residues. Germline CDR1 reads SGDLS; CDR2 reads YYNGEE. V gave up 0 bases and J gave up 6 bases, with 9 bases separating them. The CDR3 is CASSVEMESGELFF. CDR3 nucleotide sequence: TGTGCCAGCAGCGTAGAAATGGAATCCGGGGAGCTGTTTTTT. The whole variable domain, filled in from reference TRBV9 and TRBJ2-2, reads DSGVTQTPKHLITATGQRVTLRCSPRSGDLSVYWYQQSLDQGLQFLIQYYNGEERAKGNILERFSAQQFPDLHSELNLSSLELGDSALYFCASSVEMESGELFFGEGSRLTVL.

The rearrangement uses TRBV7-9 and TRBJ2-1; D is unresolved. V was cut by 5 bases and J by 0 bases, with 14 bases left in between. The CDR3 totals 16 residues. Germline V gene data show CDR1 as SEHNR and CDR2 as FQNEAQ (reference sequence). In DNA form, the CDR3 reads TGTGCCAGCAGCCCTCCTATCAGAAGCTCCTACAATGAGCAGTTCTTC. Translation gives CASSPPIRSSYNEQFF.

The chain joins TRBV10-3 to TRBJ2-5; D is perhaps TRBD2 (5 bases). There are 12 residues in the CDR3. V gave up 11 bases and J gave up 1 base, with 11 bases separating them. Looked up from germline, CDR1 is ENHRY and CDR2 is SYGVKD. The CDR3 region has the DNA TGTGCCGCCGCCCGGGGCCAAGAGACCCAGTACTTC. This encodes CAAARGQETQYF.

DNA for the CDR3: TGCAGCGCGACCCGCGGGACAGGGATTTCCTACGAGCAGTACTTC. Its protein is CSATRGTGISYEQYF. The chain couples TRBV29-1 to TRBJ2-7; 9 bases are shared with TRBD1. Losses at the gene ends were 7 bases for V and 1 base for J; bases not matched to a gene: 11. The germline CDR1 and CDR2 sequences are SQVTM and ANQGSEA. This CDR3 has 15 amino acids.

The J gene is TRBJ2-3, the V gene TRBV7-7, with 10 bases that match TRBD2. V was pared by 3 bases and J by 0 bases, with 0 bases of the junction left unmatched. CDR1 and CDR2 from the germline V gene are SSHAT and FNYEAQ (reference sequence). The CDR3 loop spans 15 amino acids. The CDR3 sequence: CASSLGLASTDTQYF. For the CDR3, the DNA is TGTGCCAGCAGCTTGGGACTAGCGAGCACAGATACGCAGTATTTT. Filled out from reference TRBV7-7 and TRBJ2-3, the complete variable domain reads GAGVSQSPRYKVTKRGQDVTLRCDPISSHATLYWYQQALGQGPEFLTYFNYEAQPDKSGLPSDRFSAERPEGSISTLTIQRTEQRDSAMYRCASSLGLASTDTQYFGPGTRLTVL.

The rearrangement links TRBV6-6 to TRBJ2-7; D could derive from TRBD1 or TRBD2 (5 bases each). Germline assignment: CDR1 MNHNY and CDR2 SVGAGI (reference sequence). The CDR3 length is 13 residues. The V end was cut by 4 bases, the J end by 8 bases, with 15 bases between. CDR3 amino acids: CASSLRSPGQQYF. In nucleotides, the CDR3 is TGTGCCAGCAGTTTAAGGAGCCCGGGACAGCAGTACTTC.

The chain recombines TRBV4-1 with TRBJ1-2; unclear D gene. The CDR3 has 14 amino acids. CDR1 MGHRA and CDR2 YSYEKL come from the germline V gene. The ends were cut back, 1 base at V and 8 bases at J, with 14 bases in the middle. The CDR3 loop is CASSQGRPGSGYTF. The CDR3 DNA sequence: TGCGCCAGCAGCCAAGGACGCCCTGGGAGCGGCTACACCTTC.

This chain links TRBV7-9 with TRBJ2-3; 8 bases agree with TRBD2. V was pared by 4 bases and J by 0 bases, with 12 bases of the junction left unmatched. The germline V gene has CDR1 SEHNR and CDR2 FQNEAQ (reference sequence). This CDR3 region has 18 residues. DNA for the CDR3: TGTGCCAGCAGCTCATGGGCCGGGACTAGAGCTAGCACAGATACGCAGTATTTT. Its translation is CASSSWAGTRASTDTQYF.

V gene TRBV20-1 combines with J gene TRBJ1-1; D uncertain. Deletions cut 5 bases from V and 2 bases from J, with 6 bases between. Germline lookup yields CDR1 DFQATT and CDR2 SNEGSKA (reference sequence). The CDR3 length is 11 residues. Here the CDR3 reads CSAGSNTEAFF. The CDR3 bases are TGCAGTGCTGGCAGCAACACTGAAGCTTTCTTT.

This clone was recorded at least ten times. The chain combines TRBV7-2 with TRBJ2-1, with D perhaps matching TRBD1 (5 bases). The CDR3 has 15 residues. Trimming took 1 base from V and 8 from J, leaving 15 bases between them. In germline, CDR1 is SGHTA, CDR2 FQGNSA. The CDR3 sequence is CASSLEGWTGHEQFF. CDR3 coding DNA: TGTGCCAGCAGCTTAGAGGGGTGGACCGGTCATGAGCAGTTCTTC.

CDR3 protein: CASSPGLHTGELFF. CDR3 nucleotide sequence: TGCGCCAGCAGCCCGGGACTCCACACCGGGGAGCTGTTTTTT. The V call is TRBV5-1, the J call TRBJ2-2; TRBD2 might be the D (6 bases). Germline V lookup: CDR1 SGHRS, CDR2 YFSETQ. This CDR3 has 14 residues. The V gene lost 4 bases and the J gene lost 3 bases, with 10 bases spanning the gap.

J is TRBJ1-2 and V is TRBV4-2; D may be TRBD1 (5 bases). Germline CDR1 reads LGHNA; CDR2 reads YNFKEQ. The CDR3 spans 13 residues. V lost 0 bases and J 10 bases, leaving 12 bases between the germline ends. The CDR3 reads CASSQDDRGPYTF. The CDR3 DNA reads TGTGCCAGCAGCCAAGATGACAGAGGACCCTACACCTTC.

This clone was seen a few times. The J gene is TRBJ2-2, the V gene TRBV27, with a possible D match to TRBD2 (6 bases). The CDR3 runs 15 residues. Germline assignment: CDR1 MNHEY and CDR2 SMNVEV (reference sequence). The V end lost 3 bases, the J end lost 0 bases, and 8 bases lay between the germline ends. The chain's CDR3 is CASSFPGANTGELFF. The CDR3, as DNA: TGTGCCAGCAGTTTCCCGGGAGCGAACACCGGGGAGCTGTTTTTT.

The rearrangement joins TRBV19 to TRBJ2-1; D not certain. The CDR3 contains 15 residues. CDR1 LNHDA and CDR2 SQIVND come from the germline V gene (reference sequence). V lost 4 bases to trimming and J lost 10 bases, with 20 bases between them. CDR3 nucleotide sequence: TGTGCCAGTAGTAAAACCTCCGGGCCCACGGGCGAGCAGTTCTTC. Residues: CASSKTSGPTGEQFF. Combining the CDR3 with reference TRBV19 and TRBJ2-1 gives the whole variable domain DGGITQSPKYLFRKEGQNVTLSCEQNLNHDAMYWYRQDPGQGLRLIYYSQIVNDFQKGDIAEGYSVSREKKESFPLTVTSAQKNPTAFYLCASSKTSGPTGEQFFGPGTRLTVL.

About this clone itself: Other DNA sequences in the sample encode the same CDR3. CDR3 in amino acids: CAGAGAYEQYF. Written as DNA, the CDR3 is TGTGCCGGCGCAGGGGCCTACGAGCAGTACTTC. The chain has TRBV2 and TRBJ2-7; D perhaps matches TRBD1 (6 bases). Germline CDR1 is SNHLY and CDR2 is FYNNEI. With 11 bases removed from V and 2 bases from J, the gap between germline ends came to 10 bases. CDR3 size: 11 residues.

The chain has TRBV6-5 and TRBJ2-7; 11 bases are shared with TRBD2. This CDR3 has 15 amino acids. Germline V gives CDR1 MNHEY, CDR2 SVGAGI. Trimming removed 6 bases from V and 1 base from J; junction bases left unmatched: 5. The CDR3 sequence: CASRGGTSGSYEQYF. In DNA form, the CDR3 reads TGTGCCAGCAGGGGGGGGACTAGCGGATCCTACGAGCAGTACTTC.